One sample yielded the 27 T cell receptor beta chains listed below, sequenced in a study of blood T cell repertoires in COVID-19. Profiling relied on immunoSEQ multiplex PCR, and the TCRdb table lists in-frame clones only, not all of them. The sample lists 95,000 to 110,000 clones; almost 90% were seen once. The sequenced material came from peripheral blood. All receptors derive from a human donor in a cohort sampled during active COVID-19.

The chain couples TRBV2 to TRBJ2-7; TRBD1 matches at 10 bases. After removal of 6 bases from V and 3 bases from J, the junction contained 5 bases not matched to a gene. This CDR3 contains 14 residues. Germline values: CDR1 SNHLY, CDR2 FYNNEI. CDR3 protein: CASSGQGVGYEQYF. Written as DNA, the CDR3 is TGTGCCAGCAGCGGACAGGGGGTGGGCTACGAGCAGTACTTC.

The chain links TRBV5-6 to TRBJ1-2; D ambiguous. The CDR3 is made up of 15 amino acids. Germline CDR1 SGHDT, CDR2 YYEEEE. V gave up 1 base and J gave up 2 bases, with 12 bases separating them. This chain's CDR3 is CASSLYGSANYGYTF. In DNA form, the CDR3 reads TGTGCCAGCAGCTTGTATGGCAGCGCCAACTATGGCTACACCTTC.

The V and J genes are TRBV6-2 or TRBV6-3 and TRBJ2-1, with 9 nucleotides matching TRBD1. Germline V gene sequence: CDR1 MNHEY, CDR2 SVGEGT. CDR3 length equals 16 residues. With 5 bases clipped from V and 7 bases from J, the junction kept 12 bases outside the gene matches. This chain's CDR3 is CASSDPPGQGLNEQFF. As DNA, the CDR3 is TGTGCCAGCAGTGACCCACCGGGACAGGGACTGAATGAGCAGTTCTTC.

This clone was recorded once. V gene TRBV19 combines with J gene TRBJ1-5; a possible D gene is TRBD1 (5 bases). The germline gives CDR1 LNHDA, CDR2 SQIVND (reference sequence). Trimming removed 8 bases from V and 7 bases from J, with 21 bases in between. This CDR3 region has 15 residues. This chain's CDR3 is CASLNLVGGTQPQHF. The CDR3 nucleotides read TGTGCCAGTTTAAATCTTGTAGGAGGGACCCAGCCCCAGCATTTT. The variable domain in full, with the rest retrieved from reference TRBV19 and TRBJ1-5, is DGGITQSPKYLFRKEGQNVTLSCEQNLNHDAMYWYRQDPGQGLRLIYYSQIVNDFQKGDIAEGYSVSREKKESFPLTVTSAQKNPTAFYLCASLNLVGGTQPQHFGDGTRLSIL.

This sequence joins TRBV28 and TRBJ1-2; D may be TRBD1 (6 bases). V lost 4 bases and J lost 5, with 14 bases in between. Germline V gene sequence: CDR1 MDHEN, CDR2 SYDVKM. The CDR3 covers 14 residues. CDR3: CASSWGGGPYGYTF. The DNA of the CDR3 is TGTGCCAGCAGTTGGGGAGGGGGTCCTTATGGCTACACCTTC.

This clone occurred once. The chain recombines TRBV6-5 with TRBJ2-5; no firm D call. The CDR3 totals 13 residues. The ends were cut back, 3 bases at V and 4 bases at J, with 9 bases in the middle. From germline, CDR1 is MNHEY and CDR2 SVGAGI. CDR3 coding DNA: TGTGCCAGCAGTTATAGGCGGCGAGAGACCCAGTACTTC. This codes for CASSYRRRETQYF.

The chain has TRBV29-1 and TRBJ1-6; TRBD1 matches at 10 bases. The CDR3 runs to 14 residues. Losses at the gene ends were 6 bases for V and 10 bases for J; bases not matched to a gene: 9. CDR1 is SQVTM, CDR2 ANQGSEA, per germline. The CDR3 DNA reads as TGCAGCGTCAAGACCGGGACAGGGGAGTCACCCCTCCACTTT. Its protein product is CSVKTGTGESPLHF.

This clone came up once. V is TRBV9 and J is TRBJ2-2; TRBD2 agrees at 10 bases. J gave up 4 bases and V 4 bases, and 16 bases lay outside the gene matches. The CDR3 contains 19 residues. Germline lookup yields CDR1 SGDLS and CDR2 YYNGEE. CDR3 loop: CASSLPKREGPVGTGELFF. The DNA of the CDR3 is TGTGCCAGCAGCTTACCTAAGCGGGAGGGCCCGGTCGGCACCGGGGAGCTGTTTTTT.

The V and J genes are TRBV28 and TRBJ1-2; D perhaps matches TRBD1 (6 bases). CDR1 is MDHEN, CDR2 SYDVKM, per germline. The CDR3 runs 13 residues. Trimming removed 6 bases at V and 8 bases at J, with 16 bases between. The DNA for the CDR3 is TGTGCCAGCAGCCGGGGGGCCTCTCAAGGCTACACCTTC. Encoded protein: CASSRGASQGYTF.

The chain combines TRBV11-2 with TRBJ1-1; D uncertain. V lost 5 bases to trimming and J lost 7 bases, with 11 bases between them. Germline V gives CDR1 SGHAT, CDR2 FQNNGV. CDR3 length: 12 amino acids. The DNA for the CDR3 is TGTGCCAGCAGCCCCCGGGAGTTTGAAGCTTTCTTT. Translating gives CASSPREFEAFF.

This chain links TRBV6-2 or TRBV6-3 with TRBJ2-2; perhaps TRBD2 as D (6 bases). The V end lost 2 bases, the J end lost 7 bases, and 8 bases lay between the germline ends. The CDR3 spans 13 residues. Germline V lookup: CDR1 MNHEY, CDR2 SVGEGT. This chain's CDR3 is CASSYRGNGELFF. The CDR3 DNA sequence: TGTGCCAGCAGTTACCGGGGGAACGGGGAGCTGTTTTTT.

This chain links TRBV28 with TRBJ1-2, with D uncertain. The germline V and J ends were trimmed by 2 bases and 8 bases, with 9 bases remaining between them. The CDR3 is made up of 12 amino acids. Germline CDR1 is MDHEN and CDR2 is SYDVKM. This CDR3 reads CASSLGSGGYTF. The CDR3 bases are TGTGCCAGCAGTTTAGGCAGCGGCGGCTACACCTTC.

This rearrangement joins TRBV9 to TRBJ1-2, with 8 nucleotides matching TRBD1. This CDR3 is 16 amino acids long. Germline V lookup: CDR1 SGDLS, CDR2 YYNGEE. Trimming removed 4 bases from V and 5 bases from J; junction bases left unmatched: 13. The CDR3 loop is CASSKSRQGLRYGYTF. The CDR3 nucleotides read TGTGCCAGCAGCAAAAGCCGACAGGGGCTGAGGTATGGCTACACCTTC.

The V and J genes are TRBV5-6 and TRBJ1-5, with a tentative D call TRBD1 (5 bases). Germline V CDR1 and CDR2: SGHDT, YYEEEE. The CDR3 contains 16 residues. V lost 4 bases, J lost 1 base, and 15 bases lay in between. The CDR3 loop is CASSRTTDRSNQPQHF. The CDR3 bases are TGTGCCAGCAGCCGAACGACAGATAGGAGCAATCAGCCCCAGCATTTT.

The gene calls are TRBV18 and TRBJ2-7; D remains ambiguous. The CDR3 covers 14 residues. V lost 0 bases, J lost 12 bases, and 18 bases lay in between. CDR1 and CDR2 (germline): KGHSH, LQKENI. This CDR3 reads CASSPPLREARVYF. DNA for the CDR3: TGTGCCAGCTCACCACCGTTGCGAGAGGCTCGGGTGTACTTC.

The CDR3 DNA reads as TGTGCCAGCTCACTTGGAAGAGGGACAGGGATGAGGGACACTGAAGCTTTCTTT. Translating it yields CASSLGRGTGMRDTEAFF. V usage is TRBV18 and J usage is TRBJ1-1, with TRBD1 matching 9 bases. V lost 4 bases to trimming and J lost 3 bases; unmatched junction nucleotides: 15. This CDR3 region has 18 residues. Germline CDR1 is KGHSH and CDR2 is LQKENI. The full variable domain, rest sourced from reference TRBV18 and TRBJ1-1, is NAGVMQNPRHLVRRRGQEARLRCSPMKGHSHVYWYRQLPEEGLKFMVYLQKENIIDESGMPKERFSAEFPKEGPSILRIQQVVRGDSAAYFCASSLGRGTGMRDTEAFFGQGTRLTVV.

The chain has TRBV4-3 and TRBJ2-7; D possibly corresponds to TRBD2 (5 bases). The germline V gene has CDR1 LGHNA and CDR2 YSLEER. The V gene lost 0 bases and the J gene lost 6 bases, with 12 bases spanning the gap. The CDR3 length is 14 residues. The CDR3 DNA is TGCGCCAGCAGCCAAGATGTAGGGAGCTGCGAGCAGTACTTC. Residues: CASSQDVGSCEQYF.

The V and J genes are TRBV7-6 and TRBJ2-3, with D maybe TRBD2 (6 bases). V gave up 2 bases and J gave up 4 bases, with 19 bases separating them. Germline lookup yields CDR1 SGHVS and CDR2 FNYEAQ. The CDR3 has 17 residues. As DNA, the CDR3 is TGTGCCAGCAGCTTAACCCCGAGCGAAGCGGGTGCAGATACGCAGTATTTT. Encoded protein: CASSLTPSEAGADTQYF.

The V call is TRBV2, the J call TRBJ2-1; 10 bases map to TRBD2. The CDR3 length is 16 residues. Trimming removed 4 bases from V and 4 bases from J; junction bases left unmatched: 7. Looked up from germline, CDR1 is SNHLY and CDR2 is FYNNEI. DNA of the CDR3: TGTGCCAGCAGTGGAGGTAGCGGGGGGTCATACAATGAGCAGTTCTTC. Translating gives CASSGGSGGSYNEQFF.

The chain has TRBV7-2 and TRBJ2-1, with 10 nucleotides matching TRBD2. J gave up 4 bases and V 4 bases, and 7 bases lay outside the gene matches. This CDR3 is built from 16 residues. The germline gives CDR1 SGHTA, CDR2 FQGNSA. CDR3 sequence (DNA): TGTGCCAGCAGCTCGCTCAGGACTAGCGGTTACAATGAGCAGTTCTTC. This gives the protein CASSSLRTSGYNEQFF.

V usage is TRBV4-3 and J usage is TRBJ2-7; a weak D match, TRBD1 (6 bases). V was cut by 1 base and J by 7 bases, with 17 bases left in between. Germline CDR1 and CDR2: LGHNA and YSLEER. This CDR3 comprises 15 residues. CDR3 sequence reads: CASSQARTAFGEQYF. CDR3 in DNA: TGCGCCAGCAGCCAAGCCCGGACAGCCTTTGGGGAGCAGTACTTC.

The count of this clone is one. J is TRBJ2-4 and V is TRBV4-1; D not resolved. With 0 bases removed from V and 5 bases from J, the gap between germline ends came to 11 bases. The CDR3 runs to 15 residues. The germline V gene encodes CDR1 MGHRA and CDR2 YSYEKL. CDR3 loop: CASSQEGRLENIQYF. The DNA of the CDR3 is TGCGCCAGCAGCCAAGAAGGCCGTCTAGAAAACATTCAGTACTTC.

The DNA for the CDR3 is TGTGCCAGCAGCTTAGCCTCGGGGAACGAGCAGTACTTC. Translated: CASSLASGNEQYF. J is TRBJ2-7 and V is TRBV11-3, with a possible D match to TRBD2 (5 bases). The germline CDR1 and CDR2 sequences are SGHNT and YENEEA. There are 13 residues in the CDR3. Trimming shortened V by 1 base and J by 5 bases, and 9 bases separated the two germline ends.

The rearrangement uses TRBV28 and TRBJ2-5; D is uncertain. Germline CDR1 MDHEN, CDR2 SYDVKM. The CDR3 length is 13 residues. V was shortened by 6 bases and J by 3 bases, with 11 bases between the two germline ends. The chain's CDR3 is CASRPGEEETQYF. The CDR3 DNA is TGTGCCAGCAGGCCCGGAGAGGAAGAGACCCAGTACTTC.

The gene calls are TRBV9 and TRBJ2-7, with 9 positions matching TRBD1. V was pared by 2 bases and J by 2 bases, with 8 bases of the junction left unmatched. The CDR3 sequence is 16 residues long. In germline, CDR1 is SGDLS, CDR2 YYNGEE. The CDR3 loop is CASSVSWDRATYEQYF. CDR3 sequence (DNA): TGTGCCAGCAGCGTCTCATGGGACAGGGCCACCTACGAGCAGTACTTC. Using reference TRBV9 and TRBJ2-7 for the parts outside the CDR3, the full variable domain is DSGVTQTPKHLITATGQRVTLRCSPRSGDLSVYWYQQSLDQGLQFLIQYYNGEERAKGNILERFSAQQFPDLHSELNLSSLELGDSALYFCASSVSWDRATYEQYFGPGTRLTVT.

In this sample, this clone turned up a few times. The same CDR3 also results from other DNA sequences found in this sample. The chain's CDR3 is CSAPGDEKLFF. The DNA for the CDR3 is TGCAGTGCCCCCGGGGATGAAAAACTGTTTTTT. The J gene is TRBJ1-4, the V gene TRBV20-1; no clear D gene. This CDR3 region has 11 residues. Germline V CDR1 and CDR2: DFQATT, SNEGSKA (reference sequence). Trimming pared 6 bases from V and 6 bases from J, leaving 8 bases between.

This clone has a single count. The chain recombines TRBV5-1 with TRBJ2-7; no clear D gene. CDR1 and CDR2 from the germline V gene are SGHRS and YFSETQ. The length of the CDR3 is 16 residues. V was pared by 4 bases and J by 2 bases, with 19 bases between. The CDR3 bases are TGCGCCAGCAGCCCTGGATTCGGGTTTTCCCCCTACGAGCAGTACTTC. It yields the protein CASSPGFGFSPYEQYF.